This is a list of T cell receptor beta chains from one sample in a study of control samples from healthy donors and cancer patients. Profiled with immunoSEQ multiplex PCR; TCRdb holds only in-frame clones, not every one. Counted here are around 80,000 clones, over 85% occurring once; the ten biggest clones make up approximately 6%. The material sequenced was blood. The origin of the receptors is a man in his forties or fifties in good health. CDR3s include the opening cysteine and the closing phenylalanine or tryptophan. A D gene is named only where the DNA matches it firmly. Expanded clones are given a class, and other clones once, few, many or no size at all.

d_call	v_call	j_call	clone_size	cdr3_nt	cdr3_aa
-	TRBV3-1/TRBV3-2	TRBJ2-2	-	TGTGCCAGCAGCAGCCCGATCGGCGGGGAGCTGTTTTTT	CASSSPIGGELFF
TRBD1	TRBV10-1	TRBJ2-7	few	TGCGCCAGCAGCCGGACAGGCAACTACGAGCAGTACTTC	CASSRTGNYEQYF
TRBD1	TRBV19	TRBJ1-1	-	TGTGCCAGTAGTACCCCCAACAGGGGGCGCATGAGCACTGAAGCTTTCTTT	CASSTPNRGRMSTEAFF
TRBD1	TRBV27	TRBJ1-4	once	TGTGCCAGCAGTCCCCTGGGACAGGGGGCTGAAAAACTGTTTTTT	CASSPLGQGAEKLFF
TRBD2	TRBV6-6	TRBJ2-3	-	TGTGCCAGCGCGGGGGGGTTTGTGGATACGCAGTATTTT	CASAGGFVDTQYF
-	TRBV5-5	TRBJ1-1	-	TGTGCCAGCAGCCCGGACCCGGGGAGGACTGAAGCTTTCTTT	CASSPDPGRTEAFF
-	TRBV18	TRBJ2-6	-	TGTGCCAGCTCATCGACAGTTGGTGGGGCCAACGTCCTGACTTTC	CASSSTVGGANVLTF
-	TRBV4-1	TRBJ2-1	-	TGCGCCAGCAGCCTCCTCTCGGTGGCGGCAAATGAGCAGTTCTTC	CASSLLSVAANEQFF
-	TRBV7-9	TRBJ1-1	-	TGTGCCAGCAGCTTAGCCAGGGCAGGGAACACTGAAGCTTTCTTT	CASSLARAGNTEAFF
TRBD1	TRBV24-1	TRBJ2-1	-	TGTGCCACCAGCGTGGACAGGGGTGAGCAGTTCTTC	CATSVDRGEQFF
-	TRBV9	TRBJ2-3	-	TGTGCCAGCAGTGCTGGGGACTTCACAGATACGCAGTATTTT	CASSAGDFTDTQYF
-	TRBV2	TRBJ1-1	-	TGTGCCAGCAGTGAAACACAAATACAAATGAACACTGAAGCTTTCTTT	CASSETQIQMNTEAFF
-	TRBV12-5	TRBJ1-2	-	TGTGCTAGTGGTTTGGTACGTGGGAGAGGCTATGGCTACACCTTC	CASGLVRGRGYGYTF
-	TRBV5-4	TRBJ2-5	-	TGTGCCAGCAGCTTGGCCGGTTCAGGATTGGAGACCCAGTACTTC	CASSLAGSGLETQYF
TRBD2	TRBV19	TRBJ2-5	-	TGTGCCAGTAGTATAGCGGGAGGGGGAGAGACCCAGTACTTC	CASSIAGGGETQYF
-	TRBV19	TRBJ1-1	-	TGTGCCAGTAGTAGGTGGGACCTGAACACTGAAGCTTTCTTT	CASSRWDLNTEAFF
TRBD1	TRBV12-3/TRBV12-4	TRBJ2-1	-	TGTGCCAGCAGTTTATACCGGGACAGGGGGAAGTTCTTC	CASSLYRDRGKFF
-	TRBV24-1	TRBJ1-2	-	TGTGCCACCAGATTGGACAGTGAGATCCCCAACAACTATGGCTACACCTTC	CATRLDSEIPNNYGYTF
-	TRBV10-1	TRBJ2-2	once	TGCGCCAGCAGGGACACCCAATGGACCGGGGAGCTGTTTTTT	CASRDTQWTGELFF
TRBD1	TRBV13	TRBJ1-6	-	TGTGCCAGCAGCTTAGGACAGGGGAATTCACCCCTCCACTTT	CASSLGQGNSPLHF
TRBD1	TRBV19	TRBJ2-2	-	TGTGCCAGTAGTGGGCAGGGGGCGACCGGGGAGCTGTTTTTT	CASSGQGATGELFF
-	TRBV5-6	TRBJ1-1	-	TGTGCCAGCAGCCCGGTGACAGAGCCCATGAACACTGAAGCTTTCTTT	CASSPVTEPMNTEAFF
-	TRBV12-3/TRBV12-4	TRBJ2-7	-	TGTGCCAGCAGTTTTGGTTCCTCCTACGAGCAGTACTTC	CASSFGSSYEQYF
TRBD2	TRBV4-1	TRBJ2-3	once	TGCGCCAGCAGCCAAGATACGGGGGGGCCAGATACGCAGTATTTT	CASSQDTGGPDTQYF
TRBD1	TRBV6-2/TRBV6-3	TRBJ1-4	-	TGTGCCAGCAGCCCTCTCCCCGGACAGGGTGGCGAAAAACTGTTTTTT	CASSPLPGQGGEKLFF
TRBD1	TRBV5-4	TRBJ1-1	-	TGTGCCAGCAGCCGACGGACAGGGGTGGTCACTGAAGCTTTCTTT	CASSRRTGVVTEAFF
TRBD1	TRBV19	TRBJ1-1	-	TGTGCCAGTACCGGACAGGGAAACACTGAAGCTTTCTTT	CASTGQGNTEAFF
-	TRBV2	TRBJ2-1	-	TGTGCCAGCAAGAGGGAACACAATGAGCAGTTCTTC	CASKREHNEQFF
-	TRBV27	TRBJ1-2	-	TGTGCCAGCAGATCCCTCGTCACAGACTATGGCTACACCTTC	CASRSLVTDYGYTF
TRBD2	TRBV5-1	TRBJ2-2	-	TGCGCCAGCAGCTCACTAGCGGATTACACCGGGGAGCTGTTTTTT	CASSSLADYTGELFF
-	TRBV5-5	TRBJ1-2	-	TGTGCCAGCAGCTTGGGCCAGGGGAACTATGGCTACACCTTC	CASSLGQGNYGYTF
-	TRBV2	TRBJ2-7	once	TGTGCCAGCAGTGAAGCGGCAGGGAGCTCCTACGAGCAGTACTTC	CASSEAAGSSYEQYF
TRBD1	TRBV24-1	TRBJ1-1	once	TGTGCCACCAGTCAGACAGGGGTCACTGAAGCTTTCTTT	CATSQTGVTEAFF
-	TRBV3-1/TRBV3-2	TRBJ1-1	-	TGTGCCAGCAGCCAAGGGGTTTTGGGAGAAGCTTTCTTT	CASSQGVLGEAFF
-	TRBV3-1/TRBV3-2	TRBJ1-2	-	TGTGCCAGCAGCCAAGGGAAGGGCTACACCTTC	CASSQGKGYTF
TRBD1	TRBV5-1	TRBJ1-1	-	TGCGCCAGCAGTCCCGGGACAGGGTTCATGAACACTGAAGCTTTCTTT	CASSPGTGFMNTEAFF
-	TRBV24-1	TRBJ2-1	-	TGTGCCACCAGTGATCCGACAGGATGGGGATACAATGAGCAGTTCTTC	CATSDPTGWGYNEQFF
TRBD1	TRBV25-1	TRBJ1-4	few	TGTGCCAGCAGTGAGGGGGACAGGGGGACTAATGAAAAACTGTTTTTT	CASSEGDRGTNEKLFF
-	TRBV7-9	TRBJ2-6	-	TGTGCCAGCATCCTCGGAGGCTCTGGGGCCAACGTCCTGACTTTC	CASILGGSGANVLTF
-	TRBV5-1	TRBJ1-2	-	TGCGCCAGCAGCTTGTACCCCCCTACCGACTATGGCTACACCTTC	CASSLYPPTDYGYTF
-	TRBV6-5	TRBJ2-3	once	TGTGCCAGCAGATTAGCGTGGGGCACAGATACGCAGTATTTT	CASRLAWGTDTQYF
-	TRBV7-2	TRBJ2-3	-	TGTGCCAGCAGCCTAAGTCTTCCAGATACGCAGTATTTT	CASSLSLPDTQYF
-	TRBV5-8	TRBJ2-5	-	TGTGCCAGCAGCTTGGGGAAGGAGACCCAGTACTTC	CASSLGKETQYF
TRBD1	TRBV30	TRBJ2-7	-	TGTGCCTGGAGTGTACAGGGGGGCTTAGGACAGTACTTC	CAWSVQGGLGQYF
-	TRBV10-3	TRBJ2-2	-	TGTGCCATCAGTCTGGACTGGAACACCGGGGAGCTGTTTTTT	CAISLDWNTGELFF